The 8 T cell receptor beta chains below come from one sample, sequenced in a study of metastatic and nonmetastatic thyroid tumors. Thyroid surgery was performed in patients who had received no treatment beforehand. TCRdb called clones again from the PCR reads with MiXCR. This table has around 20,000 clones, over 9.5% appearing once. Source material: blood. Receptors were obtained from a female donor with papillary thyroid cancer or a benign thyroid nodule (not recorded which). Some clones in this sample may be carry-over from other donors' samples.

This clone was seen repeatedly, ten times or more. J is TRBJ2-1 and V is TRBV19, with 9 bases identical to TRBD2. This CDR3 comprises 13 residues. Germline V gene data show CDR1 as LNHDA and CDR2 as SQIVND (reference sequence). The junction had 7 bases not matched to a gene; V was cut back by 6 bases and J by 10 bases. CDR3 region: CASSGGRAGEQFF. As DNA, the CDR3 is TGTGCCAGTAGCGGCGGGAGGGCCGGGGAGCAGTTCTTC. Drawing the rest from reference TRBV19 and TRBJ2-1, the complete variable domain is DGGITQSPKYLFRKEGQNVTLSCEQNLNHDAMYWYRQDPGQGLRLIYYSQIVNDFQKGDIAEGYSVSREKKESFPLTVTSAQKNPTAFYLCASSGGRAGEQFFGPGTRLTVL.

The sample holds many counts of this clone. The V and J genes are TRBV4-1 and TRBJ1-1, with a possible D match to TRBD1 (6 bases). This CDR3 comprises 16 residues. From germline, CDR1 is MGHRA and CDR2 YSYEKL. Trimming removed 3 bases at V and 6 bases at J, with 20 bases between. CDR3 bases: TGCGCCAGCAGCCACCAGATCCGGGGGCGATGGTCTGAAGCTTTCTTT. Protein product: CASSHQIRGRWSEAFF.

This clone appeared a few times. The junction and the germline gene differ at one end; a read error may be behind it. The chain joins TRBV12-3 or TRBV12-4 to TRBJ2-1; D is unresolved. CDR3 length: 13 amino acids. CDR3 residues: CAISLGSHNEQFF. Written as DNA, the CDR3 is TGTGCCATCAGTTTGGGTAGCCACAATGAGCAGTTCTTC.

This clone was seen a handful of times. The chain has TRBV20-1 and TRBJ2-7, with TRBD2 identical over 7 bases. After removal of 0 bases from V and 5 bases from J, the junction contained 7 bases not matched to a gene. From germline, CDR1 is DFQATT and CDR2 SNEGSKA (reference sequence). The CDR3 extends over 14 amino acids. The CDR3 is CSARDGAGKNEQYF. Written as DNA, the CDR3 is TGCAGTGCTAGAGATGGAGCGGGAAAGAACGAGCAGTACTTC.

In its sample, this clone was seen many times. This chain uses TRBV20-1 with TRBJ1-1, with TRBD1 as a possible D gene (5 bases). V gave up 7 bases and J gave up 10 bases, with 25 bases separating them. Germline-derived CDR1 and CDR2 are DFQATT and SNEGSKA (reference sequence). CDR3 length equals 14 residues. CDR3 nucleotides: TGCAGTGTACTCTCCCCGGGACTTAAGAGGGGAGCTTTCTTT. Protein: CSVLSPGLKRGAFF.

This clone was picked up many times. The CDR3 coding sequence is TGTGCCAGCAGCGAAGGGGGAAGGGACTATGGCTACACCTTC. Encoded protein: CASSEGGRDYGYTF. The chain uses TRBV5-6 and TRBJ1-2; tentatively, D is TRBD1 (6 bases). Germline V gives CDR1 SGHDT, CDR2 YYEEEE. There are 14 residues in the CDR3. Between the trimmed V and J ends, which lost 4 bases and 3 bases, there was a span of 13 bases.

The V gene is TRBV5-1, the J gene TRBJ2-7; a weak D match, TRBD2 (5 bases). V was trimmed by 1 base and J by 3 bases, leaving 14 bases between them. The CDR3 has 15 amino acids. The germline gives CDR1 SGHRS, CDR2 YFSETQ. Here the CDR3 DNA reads TGCGCCAGCAGCTTGAGTACCGATGGGAGCTACGAGCAGTACTTC. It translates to CASSLSTDGSYEQYF.

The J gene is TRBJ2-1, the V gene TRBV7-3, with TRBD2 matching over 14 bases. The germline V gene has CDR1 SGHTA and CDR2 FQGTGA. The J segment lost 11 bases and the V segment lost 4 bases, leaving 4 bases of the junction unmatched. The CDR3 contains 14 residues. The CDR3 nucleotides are TGTGCCAGCAGCTCGGGACTAGCGGGAGCCCAGCAGTTCTTC. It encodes CASSSGLAGAQQFF.